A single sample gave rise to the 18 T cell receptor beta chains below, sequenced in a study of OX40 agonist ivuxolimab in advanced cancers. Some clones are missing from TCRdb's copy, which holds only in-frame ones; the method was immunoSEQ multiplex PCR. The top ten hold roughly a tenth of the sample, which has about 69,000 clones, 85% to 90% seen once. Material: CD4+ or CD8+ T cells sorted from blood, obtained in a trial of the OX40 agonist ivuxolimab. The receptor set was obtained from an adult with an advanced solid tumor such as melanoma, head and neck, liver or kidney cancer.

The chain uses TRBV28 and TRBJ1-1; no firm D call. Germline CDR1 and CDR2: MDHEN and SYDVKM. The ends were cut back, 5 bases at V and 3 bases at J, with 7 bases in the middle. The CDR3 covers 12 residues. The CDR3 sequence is CASSGWDTEAFF. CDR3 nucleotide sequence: TGTGCCAGCAGTGGATGGGACACTGAAGCTTTCTTT.

For the CDR3, the DNA is TGTGCCAGCAGCGTGCGGACAGGGAACCGAAACACCATATATTTT. It encodes CASSVRTGNRNTIYF. This chain links TRBV7-9 with TRBJ1-3; 8 bases match TRBD1. Germline V gene sequence: CDR1 SEHNR, CDR2 FQNEAQ (reference sequence). This CDR3 spans 15 amino acids. The V gene end was trimmed by 5 bases and the J gene end by 5 bases; junction bases not matched to a gene: 8.

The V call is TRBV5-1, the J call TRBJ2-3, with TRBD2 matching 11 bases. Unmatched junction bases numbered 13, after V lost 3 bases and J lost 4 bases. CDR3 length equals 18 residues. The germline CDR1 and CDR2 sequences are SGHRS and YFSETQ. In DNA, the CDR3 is TGCGCCAGCAGCTCGGGGGGGACTAGCGGCCCCCCCCCAGATACGCAGTATTTT. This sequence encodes CASSSGGTSGPPPDTQYF.

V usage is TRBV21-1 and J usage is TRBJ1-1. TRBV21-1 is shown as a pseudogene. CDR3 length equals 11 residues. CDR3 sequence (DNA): TGTGCCAGCAGCAAAGTCACTGAAGCTTTCTTT. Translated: CASSKVTEAFF.

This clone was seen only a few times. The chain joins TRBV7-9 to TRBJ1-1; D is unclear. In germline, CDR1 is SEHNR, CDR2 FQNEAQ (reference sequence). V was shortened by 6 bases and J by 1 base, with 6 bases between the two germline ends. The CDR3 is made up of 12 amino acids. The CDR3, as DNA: TGTGCCAGCAGTCCACGGAACACTGAAGCTTTCTTT. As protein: CASSPRNTEAFF. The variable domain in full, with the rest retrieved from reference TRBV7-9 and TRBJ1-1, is DTGVSQNPRHKITKRGQNVTFRCDPISEHNRLYWYRQTLGQGPEFLTYFQNEAQLEKSRLLSDRFSAERPKGSFSTLEIQRTEQGDSAMYLCASSPRNTEAFFGQGTRLTVV.

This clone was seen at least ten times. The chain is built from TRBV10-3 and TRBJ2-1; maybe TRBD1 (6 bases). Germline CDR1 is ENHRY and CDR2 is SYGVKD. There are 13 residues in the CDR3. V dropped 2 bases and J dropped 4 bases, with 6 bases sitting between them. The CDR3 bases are TGTGCCATCAGTGAGACAGGGTACAATGAGCAGTTCTTC. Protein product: CAISETGYNEQFF.

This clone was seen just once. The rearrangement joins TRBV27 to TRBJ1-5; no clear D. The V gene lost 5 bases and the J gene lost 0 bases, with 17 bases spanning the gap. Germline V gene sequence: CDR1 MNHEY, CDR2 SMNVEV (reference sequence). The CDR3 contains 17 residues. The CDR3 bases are TGTGCCAGCAGTACTATCACACCCCAGCTTAGCAATCAGCCCCAGCATTTT. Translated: CASSTITPQLSNQPQHF.

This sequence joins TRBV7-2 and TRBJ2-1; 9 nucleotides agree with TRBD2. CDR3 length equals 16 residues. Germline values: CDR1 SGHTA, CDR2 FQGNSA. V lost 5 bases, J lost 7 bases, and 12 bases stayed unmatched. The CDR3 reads CASSRISGGVSNEQFF. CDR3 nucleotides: TGTGCCAGCAGCCGAATTAGCGGGGGCGTGTCAAATGAGCAGTTCTTC. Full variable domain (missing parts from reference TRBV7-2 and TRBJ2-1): GAGVSQSPSNKVTEKGKDVELRCDPISGHTALYWYRQSLGQGLEFLIYFQGNSAPDKSGLPSDRFSAERTGGSVSTLTIQRTQQEDSAVYLCASSRISGGVSNEQFFGPGTRLTVL.

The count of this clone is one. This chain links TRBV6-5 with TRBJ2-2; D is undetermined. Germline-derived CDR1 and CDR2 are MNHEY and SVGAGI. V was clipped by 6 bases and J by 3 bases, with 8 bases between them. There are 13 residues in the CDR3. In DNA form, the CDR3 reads TGTGCCAGCAGCACTACCTACACCGGGGAGCTGTTTTTT. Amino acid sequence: CASSTTYTGELFF.

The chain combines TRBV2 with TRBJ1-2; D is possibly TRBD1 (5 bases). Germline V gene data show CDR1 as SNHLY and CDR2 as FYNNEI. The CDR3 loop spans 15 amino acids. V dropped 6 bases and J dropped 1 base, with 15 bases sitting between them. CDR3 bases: TGTGCCAGCAGCCCCTTTTCAGGGTATAACTATGGCTACACCTTC. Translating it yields CASSPFSGYNYGYTF.

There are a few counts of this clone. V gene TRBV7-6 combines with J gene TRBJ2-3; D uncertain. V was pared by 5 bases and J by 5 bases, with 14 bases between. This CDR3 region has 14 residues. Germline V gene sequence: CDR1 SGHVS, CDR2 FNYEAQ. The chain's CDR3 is CASSPRTRIDTQYF. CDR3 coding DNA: TGTGCCAGCAGCCCTCGGACGAGAATAGATACGCAGTATTTT.

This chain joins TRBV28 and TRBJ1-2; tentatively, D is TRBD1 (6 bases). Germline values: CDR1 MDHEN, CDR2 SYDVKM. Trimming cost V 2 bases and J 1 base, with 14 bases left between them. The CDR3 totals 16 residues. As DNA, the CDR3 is TGTGCCAGCAGTTTAACCAACAGGGAGGGTAACTATGGCTACACCTTC. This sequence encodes CASSLTNREGNYGYTF.

The CDR3 region is CASSNSGLVFYEQYF. In DNA, the CDR3 is TGTGCCAGCAGCAACTCGGGACTAGTGTTCTACGAGCAGTACTTC. The genes are TRBV13 and TRBJ2-7; TRBD2 matches 8 bases. The V gene's germline CDR1 is PRHDT and CDR2 FYEKMQ (reference sequence). There are 15 residues in the CDR3. V lost 5 bases and J lost 3; bases outside the gene matches: 9.

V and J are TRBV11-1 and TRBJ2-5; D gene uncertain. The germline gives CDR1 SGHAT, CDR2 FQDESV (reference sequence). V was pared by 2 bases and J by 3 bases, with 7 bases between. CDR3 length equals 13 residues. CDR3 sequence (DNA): TGTGCCAGCAGCTTAATGGCAGAAGAGACCCAGTACTTC. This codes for CASSLMAEETQYF.

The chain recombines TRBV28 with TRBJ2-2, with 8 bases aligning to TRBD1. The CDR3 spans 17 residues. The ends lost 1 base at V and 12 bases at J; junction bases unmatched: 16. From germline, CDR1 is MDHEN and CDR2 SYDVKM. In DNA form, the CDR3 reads TGTGCCAGCAGTTTATCCGGGACAGGAGCGACACCGGGGAAGCTGTTTTTT. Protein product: CASSLSGTGATPGKLFF. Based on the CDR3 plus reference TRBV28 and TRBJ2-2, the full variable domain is DVKVTQSSRYLVKRTGEKVFLECVQDMDHENMFWYRQDPGLGLRLIYFSYDVKMKEKGDIPEGYSVSREKKERFSLILESASTNQTSMYLCASSLSGTGATPGKLFFGEGSRLTVL.

CDR3: CARSFGINYGYTF. The CDR3, as DNA: TGTGCCAGAAGCTTCGGGATTAACTATGGCTACACCTTC. This rearrangement joins TRBV5-3 to TRBJ1-2; D is uncertain. TRBV5-3 is known as an ORF, though its function is uncertain. V lost 2 bases, J lost 1 base, and 6 bases lay in between. The CDR3 runs to 13 residues.

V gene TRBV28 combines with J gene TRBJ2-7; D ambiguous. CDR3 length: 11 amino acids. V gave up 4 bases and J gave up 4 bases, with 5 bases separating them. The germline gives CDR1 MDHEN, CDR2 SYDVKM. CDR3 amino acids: CASSSFYEQYF. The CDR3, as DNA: TGTGCCAGCAGTTCCTTTTACGAGCAGTACTTC.

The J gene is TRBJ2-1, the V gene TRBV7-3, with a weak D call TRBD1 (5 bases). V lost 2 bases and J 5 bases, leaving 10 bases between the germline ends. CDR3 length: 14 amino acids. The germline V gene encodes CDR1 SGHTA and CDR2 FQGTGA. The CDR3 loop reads CASSLGRQNNEQFF. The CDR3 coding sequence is TGTGCCAGCAGCTTAGGGCGACAGAACAATGAGCAGTTCTTC.